This T cell receptor (beta chain) was identified in a study of regulatory T cells in long-lasting Graves disease. Described time point: persistent/refractory GD, antithyroid drugs over 5 years with positive TRAb. TCR sequences were obtained from RNA taken from PBMCs. Combining iRepertoire HTBI primers with Arm-PCR of CDR3 regions, the authors built TCR beta libraries. TCRdb ran MiXCR on the multiplex PCR reads and lists one entry per CDR3 protein. The data hold a few hundred thousand distinct CDR3 sequences, with roughly 24% observed a single time. This clonotype was seen a handful of times. Trimming pared 3 bases from V and 6 bases from J, leaving 15 bases between. In germline, CDR1 is MDHEN, CDR2 SYDVKM. This CDR3 contains 15 residues.

The sequence came from a woman aged 40 to 50 with Graves disease. The V gene is TRBV28, the J gene TRBJ1-5; D may be TRBD1 (5 bases). Here the sequenced sample was peripheral blood mononuclear cells (PBMCs), taken when the disease was refractory, from a patient treated with antithyroid drugs. The CDR3 region is CASSFYGQGAQPQHF. CDR3 sequence (DNA): TGTGCCAGCAGTTTTTATGGGCAGGGTGCTCAGCCCCAGCATTTT.